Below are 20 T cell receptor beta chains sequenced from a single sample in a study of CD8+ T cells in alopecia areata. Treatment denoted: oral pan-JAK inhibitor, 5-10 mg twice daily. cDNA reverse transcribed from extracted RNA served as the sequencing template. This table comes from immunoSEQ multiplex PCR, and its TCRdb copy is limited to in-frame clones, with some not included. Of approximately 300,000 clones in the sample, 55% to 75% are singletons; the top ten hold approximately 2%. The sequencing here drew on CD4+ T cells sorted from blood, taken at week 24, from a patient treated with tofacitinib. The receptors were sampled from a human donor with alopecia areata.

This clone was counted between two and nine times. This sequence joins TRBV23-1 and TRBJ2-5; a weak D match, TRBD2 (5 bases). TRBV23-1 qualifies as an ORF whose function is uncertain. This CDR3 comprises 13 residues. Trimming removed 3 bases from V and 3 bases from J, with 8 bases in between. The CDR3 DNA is TGCGCCAGCAGTCAGACGAGGGAAGAGACCCAGTACTTC. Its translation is CASSQTREETQYF.

DNA of the CDR3: TGTGCCAGCAGTCGGGACAGAAAAGAGACCCAGTACTTC. Amino acids: CASSRDRKETQYF. The V and J genes are TRBV6-6 and TRBJ2-5, with 7 bases lining up with TRBD1. The CDR3 totals 13 residues. With 5 bases clipped from V and 3 bases from J, the junction kept 3 bases outside the gene matches. Germline lookup yields CDR1 MNHNY and CDR2 SVGAGI (reference sequence).

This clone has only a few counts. CDR3 in DNA: TGTGCCAGCAGCTCAGGCCCAGGACAGGGGAACTATGGCTACACCTTC. Its protein is CASSSGPGQGNYGYTF. The V and J genes are TRBV5-4 and TRBJ1-2; 9 bases match TRBD1. The CDR3 consists of 16 residues. Germline V gives CDR1 SGHNT, CDR2 YYREEE (reference sequence). The trim removed 3 bases at V and 2 bases at J, leaving 8 bases unmatched.

The CDR3 sequence: CASSPGGMTGELFF. DNA of the CDR3: TGTGCCAGCAGCCCCGGAGGGATGACCGGGGAGCTGTTTTTT. The V and J genes are TRBV5-6 and TRBJ2-2; tentative D call: TRBD2 (6 bases). The V end lost 4 bases, the J end lost 5 bases, and 12 bases lay between the germline ends. The CDR3 is 14 amino acids. From germline, CDR1 is SGHDT and CDR2 YYEEEE.

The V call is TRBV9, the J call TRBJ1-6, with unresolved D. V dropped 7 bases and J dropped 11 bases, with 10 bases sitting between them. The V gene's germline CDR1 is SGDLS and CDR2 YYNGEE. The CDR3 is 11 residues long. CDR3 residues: CASGSSAPLHF. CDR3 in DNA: TGTGCCAGCGGGTCATCGGCACCCCTCCACTTT.

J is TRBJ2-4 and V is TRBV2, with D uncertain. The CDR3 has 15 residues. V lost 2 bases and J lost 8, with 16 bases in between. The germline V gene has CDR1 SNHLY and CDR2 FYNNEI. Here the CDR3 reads CASSEMAAGLDIQYF. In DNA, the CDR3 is TGTGCCAGCAGTGAAATGGCCGCCGGTCTCGACATTCAGTACTTC.

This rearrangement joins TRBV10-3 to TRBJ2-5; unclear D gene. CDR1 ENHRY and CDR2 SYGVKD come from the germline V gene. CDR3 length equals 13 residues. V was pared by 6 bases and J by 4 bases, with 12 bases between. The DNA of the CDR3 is TGTGCCATCAGAGTAGCTACTTCAGAGACCCAGTACTTC. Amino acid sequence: CAIRVATSETQYF.

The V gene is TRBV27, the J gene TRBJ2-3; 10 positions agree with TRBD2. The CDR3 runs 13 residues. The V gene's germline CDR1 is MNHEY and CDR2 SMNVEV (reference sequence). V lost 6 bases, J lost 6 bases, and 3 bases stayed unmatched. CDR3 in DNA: TGTGCCAGCAGGACTAGCGGGCGGGATACGCAGTATTTT. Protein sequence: CASRTSGRDTQYF.

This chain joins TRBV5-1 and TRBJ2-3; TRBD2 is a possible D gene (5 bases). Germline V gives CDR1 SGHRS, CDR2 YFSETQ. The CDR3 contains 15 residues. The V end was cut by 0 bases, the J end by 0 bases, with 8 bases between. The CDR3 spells CASSLVTGSTDTQYF. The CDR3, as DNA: TGCGCCAGCAGCTTGGTAACGGGGAGCACAGATACGCAGTATTTT.

Here the CDR3 reads CASSPLQSNRETQYF. CDR3 nucleotides: TGTGCCAGCTCACCACTTCAGTCTAATCGAGAGACCCAGTACTTC. The genes are TRBV18 and TRBJ2-5; no firm D call. CDR3 length equals 15 residues. From germline, CDR1 is KGHSH and CDR2 LQKENI. The V and J ends lost 1 base and 4 bases respectively, with 13 bases between them.

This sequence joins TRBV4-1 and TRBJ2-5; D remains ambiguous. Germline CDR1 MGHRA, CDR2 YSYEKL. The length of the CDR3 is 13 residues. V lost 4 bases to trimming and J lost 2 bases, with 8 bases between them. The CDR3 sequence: CASSRRHQETQYF. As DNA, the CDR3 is TGCGCCAGCAGCCGTCGACATCAAGAGACCCAGTACTTC.

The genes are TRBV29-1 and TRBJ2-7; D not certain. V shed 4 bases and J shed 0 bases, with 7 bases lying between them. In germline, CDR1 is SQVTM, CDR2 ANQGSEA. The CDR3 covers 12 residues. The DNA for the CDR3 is TGCAGCGTTGTAAACAGCTCCTACGAGCAGTACTTC. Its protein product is CSVVNSSYEQYF.

CDR3 region: CASSLDRGSNQPQHF. Written as DNA, the CDR3 is TGCGCCAGCAGCTTGGACAGAGGGAGCAATCAGCCCCAGCATTTT. This sequence joins TRBV5-1 and TRBJ1-5; no reliable D call. CDR3 size: 15 residues. Trimming shortened V by 0 bases and J by 1 base, and 8 bases separated the two germline ends. The V gene's germline CDR1 is SGHRS and CDR2 YFSETQ.

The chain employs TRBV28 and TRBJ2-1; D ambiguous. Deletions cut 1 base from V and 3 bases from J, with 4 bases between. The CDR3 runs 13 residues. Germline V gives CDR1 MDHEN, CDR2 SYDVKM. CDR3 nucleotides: TGTGCCAGCAGTTTATCCGGCTACAATGAGCAGTTCTTC. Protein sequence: CASSLSGYNEQFF.

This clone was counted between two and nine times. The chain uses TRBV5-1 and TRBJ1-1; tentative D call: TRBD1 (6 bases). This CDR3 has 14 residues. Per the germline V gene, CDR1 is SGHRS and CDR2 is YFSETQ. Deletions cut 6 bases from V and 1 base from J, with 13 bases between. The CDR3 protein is CASNPDSQNTEAFF. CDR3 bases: TGCGCCAGCAACCCGGACAGCCAGAACACTGAAGCTTTCTTT.

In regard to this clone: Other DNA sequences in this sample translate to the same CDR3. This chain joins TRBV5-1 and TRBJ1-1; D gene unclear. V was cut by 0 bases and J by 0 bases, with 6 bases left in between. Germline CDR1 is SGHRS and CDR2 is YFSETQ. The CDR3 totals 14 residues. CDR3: CASSLEGLNTEAFF. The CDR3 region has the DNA TGCGCCAGCAGCTTGGAGGGTTTGAACACTGAAGCTTTCTTT.

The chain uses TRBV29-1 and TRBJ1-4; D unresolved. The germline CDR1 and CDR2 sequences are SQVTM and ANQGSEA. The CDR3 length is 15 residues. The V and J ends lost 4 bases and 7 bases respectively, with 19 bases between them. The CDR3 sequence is CSVVTRAARPEKLFF. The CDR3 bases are TGCAGCGTTGTAACGAGGGCAGCCCGACCTGAAAAACTGTTTTTT.

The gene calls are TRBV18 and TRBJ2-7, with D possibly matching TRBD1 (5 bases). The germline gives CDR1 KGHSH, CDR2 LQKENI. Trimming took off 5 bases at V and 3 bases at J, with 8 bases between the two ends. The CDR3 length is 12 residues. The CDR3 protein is CASSTDSYEQYF. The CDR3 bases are TGTGCCAGCTCAACCGACAGCTACGAGCAGTACTTC.

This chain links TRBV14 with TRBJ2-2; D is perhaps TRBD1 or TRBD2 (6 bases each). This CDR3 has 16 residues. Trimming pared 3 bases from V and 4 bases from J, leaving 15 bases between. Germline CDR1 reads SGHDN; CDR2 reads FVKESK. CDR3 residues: CASSHRPGASTGELFF. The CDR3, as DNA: TGTGCCAGCAGCCACCGGCCGGGGGCGAGCACCGGGGAGCTGTTTTTT. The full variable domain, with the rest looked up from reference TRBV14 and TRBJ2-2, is EAGVTQFPSHSVIEKGQTVTLRCDPISGHDNLYWYRRVMGKEIKFLLHFVKESKQDESGMPNNRFLAERTGGTYSTLKVQPAELEDSGVYFCASSHRPGASTGELFFGEGSRLTVL.

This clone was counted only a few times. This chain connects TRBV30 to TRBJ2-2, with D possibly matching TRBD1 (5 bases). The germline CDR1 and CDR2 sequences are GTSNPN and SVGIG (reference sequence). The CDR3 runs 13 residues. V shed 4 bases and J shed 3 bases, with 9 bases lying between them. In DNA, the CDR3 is TGTGCCTGGACAGGGTTCGACACCGGGGAGCTGTTTTTT. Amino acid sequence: CAWTGFDTGELFF.